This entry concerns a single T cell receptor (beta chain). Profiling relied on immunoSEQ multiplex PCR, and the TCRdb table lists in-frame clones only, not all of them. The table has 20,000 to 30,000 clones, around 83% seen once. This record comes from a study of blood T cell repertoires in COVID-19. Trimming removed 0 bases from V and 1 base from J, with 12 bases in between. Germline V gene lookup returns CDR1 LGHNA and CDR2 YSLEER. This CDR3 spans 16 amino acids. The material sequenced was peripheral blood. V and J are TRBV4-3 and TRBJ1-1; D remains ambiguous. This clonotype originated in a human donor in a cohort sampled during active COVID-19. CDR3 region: CASSQDTGLGNTEAFF. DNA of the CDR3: TGCGCCAGCAGCCAAGATACGGGGTTGGGGAACACTGAAGCTTTCTTT.